A single sample gave rise to the 25 T cell receptor beta chains below, sequenced in a study of T cells in localized non-small cell lung cancer. TCRdb's copy holds only in-frame clones and misses some; the assay was immunoSEQ multiplex PCR. Among approximately 20,000 clones listed, roughly 90% were seen once. The starting material was peripheral blood, obtained before any cancer treatment. Receptor source: a man aged 40-75 years with stage I lung adenocarcinoma.

The rearrangement links TRBV5-4 to TRBJ1-1; D gene ambiguous. V was pared by 2 bases and J by 4 bases, with 15 bases between. This CDR3 contains 15 residues. Germline lookup yields CDR1 SGHNT and CDR2 YYREEE (reference sequence). The CDR3 spells CASSLLEGWFTEAFF. The CDR3 DNA reads TGTGCCAGCAGCTTATTGGAGGGCTGGTTCACTGAAGCTTTCTTT.

This rearrangement joins TRBV7-9 to TRBJ1-2, with a tentative D call TRBD1 (5 bases). There are 16 residues in the CDR3. Germline CDR1 and CDR2: SEHNR and FQNEAQ (reference sequence). V was trimmed by 3 bases and J by 8 bases, leaving 22 bases between them. The CDR3 sequence is CASSLTGASRGGGYTF. The CDR3 DNA follows: TGTGCCAGCAGCTTGACGGGAGCCTCAAGGGGCGGGGGCTACACCTTC.

The J gene is TRBJ2-6, the V gene TRBV6-6, with D possibly TRBD2 on 6 matching bases. Trimming shortened V by 8 bases and J by 3 bases, and 17 bases separated the two germline ends. The CDR3 extends over 16 amino acids. Germline CDR1 and CDR2: MNHNY and SVGAGI (reference sequence). The CDR3 coding sequence is TGTGCCAGCGCATCGGGGAGGACGTATGGGGCCAACGTCCTGACTTTC. As protein: CASASGRTYGANVLTF.

V and J are TRBV27 and TRBJ1-5; D ambiguous. The CDR3 is 15 residues long. V lost 5 bases and J lost 0, with 11 bases in between. Germline CDR1 reads MNHEY; CDR2 reads SMNVEV (reference sequence). In DNA, the CDR3 is TGTGCCAGCAGTACCCAAGGTTATAGCAATCAGCCCCAGCATTTT. It codes for CASSTQGYSNQPQHF.

The rearrangement joins TRBV6-1 to TRBJ1-4, with TRBD1 identical over 7 bases. J was trimmed by 7 bases and V by 2 bases; bases with no gene match: 16. CDR1 is MNHNS, CDR2 SASEGT, per germline. This CDR3 has 18 residues. The DNA of the CDR3 is TGTGCCAGCAGTGAACTTGGGGCAGGGGGAAGACGGGGTGAAAAACTGTTTTTT. Its translation is CASSELGAGGRRGEKLFF.

The chain uses TRBV6-4 and TRBJ2-1; weak D call: TRBD2 (6 bases). The ends were cut back, 8 bases at V and 7 bases at J, with 15 bases in the middle. Germline V gene data show CDR1 as MRHNA and CDR2 as SNTAGT. CDR3 size: 13 residues. This chain's CDR3 is CASQRAEQNEQFF. CDR3 nucleotide sequence: TGTGCCAGCCAGCGGGCAGAACAAAATGAGCAGTTCTTC.

This chain joins TRBV19 and TRBJ2-1, with TRBD2 matching 15 bases. Trimming took 4 bases from V and 3 from J; bases not matched to a gene: 7. Germline V gene sequence: CDR1 LNHDA, CDR2 SQIVND (reference sequence). This CDR3 region has 18 residues. The CDR3 is CASSKTGLAGGLYNEQFF. In DNA, the CDR3 is TGTGCCAGTAGTAAGACGGGACTAGCGGGAGGTCTCTACAATGAGCAGTTCTTC.

Notes on this clone: The sample holds other DNA sequences that translate to the same CDR3. The chain couples TRBV9 to TRBJ2-7; 7 positions match TRBD1. The CDR3 covers 13 residues. V trimming: 3 bases; J trimming: 2 bases; junction bases outside the gene matches: 2. CDR1 is SGDLS and CDR2 is YYNGEE in the germline V gene. This CDR3 is CASSGQGAYEQYF. CDR3 DNA: TGTGCCAGCAGCGGCCAGGGGGCCTACGAGCAGTACTTC. Variable domain in full (rest from reference TRBV9 and TRBJ2-7): DSGVTQTPKHLITATGQRVTLRCSPRSGDLSVYWYQQSLDQGLQFLIQYYNGEERAKGNILERFSAQQFPDLHSELNLSSLELGDSALYFCASSGQGAYEQYFGPGTRLTVT.

The V call is TRBV11-3, the J call TRBJ1-1; D possibly corresponds to TRBD1 (6 bases). Germline assignment: CDR1 SGHNT and CDR2 YENEEA. Deletions cut 4 bases from V and 2 bases from J, with 8 bases between. There are 13 residues in the CDR3. CDR3 coding DNA: TGTGCCAGCAGCTCCAGGGGAAACACTGAAGCTTTCTTT. As protein: CASSSRGNTEAFF. The complete variable domain, with remaining parts taken from reference TRBV11-3 and TRBJ1-1, reads EAGVVQSPRYKIIEKKQPVAFWCNPISGHNTLYWYLQNLGQGPELLIRYENEEAVDDSQLPKDRFSAERLKGVDSTLKIQPAELGDSAVYLCASSSRGNTEAFFGQGTRLTVV.

V and J are TRBV5-1 and TRBJ1-2; D is undetermined. The V end lost 0 bases, the J end lost 3 bases, and 12 bases lay between the germline ends. CDR1 and CDR2 from the germline V gene are SGHRS and YFSETQ. The CDR3 is 15 amino acids. The CDR3 nucleotides are TGCGCCAGCAGCTTGGATCAGCCGTACGACTATGGCTACACCTTC. Protein sequence: CASSLDQPYDYGYTF. Drawing the rest from reference TRBV5-1 and TRBJ1-2, the complete variable domain is KAGVTQTPRYLIKTRGQQVTLSCSPISGHRSVSWYQQTPGQGLQFLFEYFSETQRNKGNFPGRFSGRQFSNSRSEMNVSTLELGDSALYLCASSLDQPYDYGYTFGSGTRLTVV.

DNA for the CDR3: TGTGCCAGTAGGATCAGGATTGGCGATCAGCCCCAGCATTTT. This encodes CASRIRIGDQPQHF. V usage is TRBV19 and J usage is TRBJ1-5; D not resolved. Trimming removed 6 bases from V and 5 bases from J, with 14 bases in between. The CDR3 runs to 14 residues. Germline-derived CDR1 and CDR2 are LNHDA and SQIVND (reference sequence).

This clone was detected only a few times. The rearrangement links TRBV11-2 to TRBJ1-4, with TRBD1 matching over 7 bases. V was pared by 5 bases and J by 11 bases, with 8 bases of the junction left unmatched. Per germline, CDR1 SGHAT and CDR2 FQNNGV. The CDR3 has 13 amino acids. The CDR3 here is CASSTDRVRKLFF. The CDR3 DNA follows: TGTGCCAGCAGCACCGACAGGGTCAGGAAACTGTTTTTT.

V is TRBV27 and J is TRBJ2-7; no firm D call. The CDR3 extends over 13 amino acids. Trimming left V 4 bases short and J 2 bases short, with 9 bases between. Germline V gene data show CDR1 as MNHEY and CDR2 as SMNVEV (reference sequence). CDR3 loop: CASSSDGPYEQYF. CDR3 coding DNA: TGTGCCAGCAGTTCTGACGGACCCTACGAGCAGTACTTC.

V gene TRBV4-1 combines with J gene TRBJ1-1; D is unresolved. Trimming took 1 base from V and 0 from J, leaving 6 bases between them. CDR1 and CDR2 (germline): MGHRA, YSYEKL. The CDR3 covers 14 residues. CDR3 nucleotide sequence: TGCGCCAGCAGCCAAGGGAACGTGAACACTGAAGCTTTCTTT. Amino acids: CASSQGNVNTEAFF.

This clone appeared once. The chain has TRBV5-1 and TRBJ2-3; the D call may be TRBD1 or TRBD2 (5 bases each). The CDR3 is 15 residues long. Per germline, CDR1 SGHRS and CDR2 YFSETQ. V was cut by 6 bases and J by 4 bases, with 18 bases left in between. CDR3 bases: TGCGCCAGCATGCTCAGGGAGCTTGGCGCAGATACGCAGTATTTT. Its protein product is CASMLRELGADTQYF.

This chain uses TRBV30 with TRBJ1-2, with D possibly matching TRBD1 (5 bases). The CDR3 has 13 residues. V lost 7 bases, J lost 11 bases, and 23 bases lay in between. The germline CDR1 and CDR2 sequences are GTSNPN and SVGIG (reference sequence). The CDR3 spells CAFLRDPGSFYTF. CDR3 coding DNA: TGTGCCTTCCTCCGGGACCCCGGCAGCTTTTACACCTTC.

J is TRBJ1-6 and V is TRBV19, with 8 nucleotides matching TRBD1. The CDR3 length is 14 residues. Looked up from germline, CDR1 is LNHDA and CDR2 is SQIVND (reference sequence). The trim removed 7 bases at V and 9 bases at J, leaving 8 bases unmatched. Here the CDR3 reads CASTTDRVTSPLHF. The CDR3 nucleotides read TGTGCCAGTACTACGGACAGGGTCACTTCACCCCTCCACTTT.

This clone was detected only once. This chain uses TRBV27 with TRBJ2-3; possibly TRBD1 or TRBD2 for D (7 bases each). V was pared by 8 bases and J by 6 bases, with 15 bases between. From germline, CDR1 is MNHEY and CDR2 SMNVEV (reference sequence). This CDR3 comprises 13 residues. This CDR3 reads CASSPGGGDTQYF. The CDR3 bases are TGTGCCAGCTCACCAGGGGGAGGGGATACGCAGTATTTT.

This rearrangement joins TRBV30 to TRBJ2-3; D not certain. This CDR3 comprises 14 residues. V shed 4 bases and J shed 0 bases, with 11 bases lying between them. CDR1 is GTSNPN and CDR2 is SVGIG in the germline V gene (reference sequence). The CDR3 is CAWTRAASTDTQYF. CDR3 nucleotide sequence: TGTGCCTGGACACGGGCGGCAAGCACAGATACGCAGTATTTT.

This sequence joins TRBV18 and TRBJ1-6; D unclear. The CDR3 contains 15 residues. The V and J ends lost 0 bases and 10 bases respectively, with 13 bases between them. Germline CDR1 reads KGHSH; CDR2 reads LQKENI. DNA for the CDR3: TGTGCCAGCTCACCACCGGCAGGTGGGAACTCACCCCTCCACTTT. This codes for CASSPPAGGNSPLHF. Looking up the rest from reference TRBV18 and TRBJ1-6 gives the full variable domain: NAGVMQNPRHLVRRRGQEARLRCSPMKGHSHVYWYRQLPEEGLKFMVYLQKENIIDESGMPKERFSAEFPKEGPSILRIQQVVRGDSAAYFCASSPPAGGNSPLHFGNGTRLTVT.

CDR3 protein: CATSPHRNIQYF. The CDR3 DNA is TGTGCCACCAGCCCACACAGGAACATTCAGTACTTC. The chain combines TRBV15 with TRBJ2-4; weak D call: TRBD1 (5 bases). This CDR3 comprises 12 residues. V lost 5 bases and J 7 bases, leaving 9 bases between the germline ends. Germline CDR1 reads LNHNV; CDR2 reads YYDKDF (reference sequence).

This clone was observed once. This chain links TRBV7-2 with TRBJ1-2, with D possibly matching TRBD1 (6 bases). The V gene's germline CDR1 is SGHTA and CDR2 FQGNSA. The germline V and J ends were trimmed by 1 base and 4 bases, with 10 bases remaining between them. This CDR3 spans 14 amino acids. The CDR3 spells CASSLGGPSYGYTF. The CDR3 nucleotides are TGTGCCAGCAGCTTAGGGGGGCCGAGCTATGGCTACACCTTC.

The rearrangement uses TRBV20-1 and TRBJ2-4, with 10 bases aligning to TRBD1. This CDR3 is built from 11 residues. Germline V gene data show CDR1 as DFQATT and CDR2 as SNEGSKA (reference sequence). The chain's CDR3 is CSGQGENIQYF. The CDR3 DNA reads TGCAGCGGACAGGGGGAAAACATTCAGTACTTC.

The rearrangement links TRBV7-9 to TRBJ1-1; D gene ambiguous. CDR3 length: 12 amino acids. The V gene lost 0 bases and the J gene lost 3 bases, with 2 bases spanning the gap. Germline CDR1 and CDR2: SEHNR and FQNEAQ (reference sequence). In DNA, the CDR3 is TGTGCCAGCAGCTTAGCTTACACTGAAGCTTTCTTT. The encoded protein is CASSLAYTEAFF.

The V call is TRBV27, the J call TRBJ1-5, with a weak D call TRBD1 (6 bases). Germline CDR1 is MNHEY and CDR2 is SMNVEV (reference sequence). Trimming cost V 2 bases and J 0 bases, with 8 bases left between them. The CDR3 is 15 amino acids. CDR3 coding DNA: TGTGCCAGCAGTTTACAGGGGTATAGCAATCAGCCCCAGCATTTT. Encoded protein: CASSLQGYSNQPQHF.